This T cell receptor beta chain was documented in a study of blood T cell repertoires in COVID-19. V lost 6 bases, J lost 4 bases, and 15 bases lay in between. The CDR3 is made up of 14 amino acids. Germline V CDR1 and CDR2: MNHEY, SMNVEV (reference sequence). TCRdb's copy holds only in-frame clones and misses some; the assay was immunoSEQ multiplex PCR. The sample records approximately 300,000 clones, around nine tenths being singletons. This clonotype was sampled from a woman in her twenties or thirties with COVID-19, enrolled during active disease. The sample comprised peripheral blood. V is TRBV27 and J is TRBJ1-2, with a tentative D call TRBD1 (5 bases). The CDR3 sequence: CASRGLGATYGYTF. The CDR3 region has the DNA TGTGCCAGCAGGGGACTAGGGGCTACCTATGGCTACACCTTC.